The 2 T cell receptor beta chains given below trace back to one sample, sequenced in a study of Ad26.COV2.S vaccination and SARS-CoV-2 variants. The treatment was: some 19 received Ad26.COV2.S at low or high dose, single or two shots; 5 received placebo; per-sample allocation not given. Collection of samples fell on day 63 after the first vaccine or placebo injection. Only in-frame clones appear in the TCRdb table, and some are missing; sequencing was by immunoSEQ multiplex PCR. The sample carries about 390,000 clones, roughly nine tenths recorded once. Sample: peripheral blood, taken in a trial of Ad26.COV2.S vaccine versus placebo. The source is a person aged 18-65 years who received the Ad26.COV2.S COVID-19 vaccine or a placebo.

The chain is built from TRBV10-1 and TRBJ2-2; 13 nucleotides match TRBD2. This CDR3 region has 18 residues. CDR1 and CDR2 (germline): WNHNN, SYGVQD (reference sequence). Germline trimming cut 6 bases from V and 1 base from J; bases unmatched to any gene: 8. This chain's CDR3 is CASSTGLAGARNTGELFF. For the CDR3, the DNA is TGCGCCAGCAGCACCGGACTAGCGGGGGCCCGGAACACCGGGGAGCTGTTTTTT.

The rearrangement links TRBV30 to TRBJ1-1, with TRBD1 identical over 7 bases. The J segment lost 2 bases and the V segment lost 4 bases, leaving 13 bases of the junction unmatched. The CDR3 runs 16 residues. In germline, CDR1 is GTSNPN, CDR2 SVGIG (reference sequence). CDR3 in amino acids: CAWKEGGRGFNTEAFF. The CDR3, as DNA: TGTGCCTGGAAGGAGGGGGGCAGGGGGTTTAACACTGAAGCTTTCTTT. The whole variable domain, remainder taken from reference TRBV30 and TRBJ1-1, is SQTIHQWPATLVQPVGSPLSLECTVEGTSNPNLYWYRQAAGRGLQLLFYSVGIGQISSEVPQNLSASRPQDRQFILSSKKLLLSDSGFYLCAWKEGGRGFNTEAFFGQGTRLTVV.